This TCR beta chain was captured in a study of T cells in Graves' hyperthyroidism and ophthalmopathy (dated by TCRdb to about 2019). About the investigation overall: To identify TCR V-J signatures that set the groups apart, the researchers used a discovery cohort of approximately 98 patients, made up of around 42 with Graves' ophthalmopathy and 57 with stable Graves' hyperthyroidism. An independent validation cohort of fewer than 20 hyperthyroidism patients and 17 patients who later progressed to ophthalmopathy tested prospective prediction of ophthalmopathy. The 95 to 100 discovery patients were randomly divided into training and test sets at a 7:3 ratio. In six Graves' hyperthyroidism patients, the study also compared T-cell repertoires from thyroid tissue with T-cell repertoires from blood. After blood sampling, hyperthyroidism patients were treated with methimazole at a starting dose of 30 mg daily, and ophthalmopathy patients were treated with high-dose intravenous methylprednisolone. According to the paper, TCR Vbeta CDR3 sequencing was carried out on 120 to 150 peripheral blood samples, which came from fewer than 50 ophthalmopathy, around 74 hyperthyroidism and roughly 17 progressor patients.

Graves' hyperthyroidism was defined as stable when no progression to ophthalmopathy occurred over 18 months of follow-up. The hyperthyroidism patients were between 18 and 65 years old and newly diagnosed, with a disease duration of less than 2 months. Patients with uncontrolled infections, other autoimmune diseases, pregnancy or lactation were excluded. Diagnoses relied on clinical symptoms, serum thyroxine and TRAb, thyroid ultrasound and orbital computed tomography. Total RNA was extracted using Trizol reagent, and RNA quality was assessed on an Agilent 2100 Bioanalyzer. Taken from the germline V gene (reference sequence), the CDR1 and CDR2 loops are SEHNR and FQNEAQ. From the cysteine up to the phenylalanine, the CDR3 has a length of 15 residues. The CDR3 DNA has 45 bases and is translated from base 1. The trim is 4 bases for V and 6 bases for J, with a gap of 15 bases between the germline ends.

Points on this clonotype: The specificity of this receptor is unknown. The record has no base qualities; no much larger clone is one base away.

Amplification of TCR beta CDR3 regions was carried out from RNA transcripts. For the first round of RT-PCR on the TCR CDR3, the HTBI primer set was used together with the Qiagen OneStep RT-PCR kit. A second multiplex PCR round built the libraries, followed by size selection and purification. Sequencing of the libraries was done on an Illumina HiSeq2000 using paired-end 100 bp reads. The published analysis was carried out like this. SOAPnuke was used to process the raw data, removing reads that contained adapters or uncalled bases, had a mean Phred below 15, or lacked an exact match to the constant primer or identifier. High-quality paired reads were merged using COPE v1.2.5, and each unique nucleotide sequence was defined as a clonotype. Clonotypes were aligned to IMGT TRBV, TRBD and TRBJ reference segments using MiTCR v1.1. The analysis included only V-J combinations with a frequency above 0.0001, which together covered 99% to 99.2% of the repertoires. The TCS score was defined as the ratio of F50 (clonal expansion) to E x V (chaos), calculated using BLOSUM62-based TCRdist between CDR3 peptides within each V-J. Welch's t-statistics and random forest reduced around 520 V-J features to 13, which were used in a naive Bayes classifier (R e1071). In TCRdb, the public reads were trimmed at Q25 with fastp and aligned with MiXCR, with productive beta chains retained. Entries are consolidated by CDR3 protein sequence, retaining the most common genes and DNA. TCRdb, rather than the study authors, made the V and J calls. The sample profile shows a few hundred thousand distinct CDR3 sequences; 46% of them were found once. The ten biggest clones cover roughly 8.2% of the sample.

The paper as a whole reports these results and caveats: Most expanded thyroid clonotypes (frequency above 0.001) were also detected in blood, a finding suggesting that blood repertoires may reflect thyroid immune responses. No statistical method was used to fix the sample size in advance, and group allocation was not hidden from the investigators. During validation, the model predicted progression to ophthalmopathy a median of around six months ahead of onset, with more than 55% sensitivity and about 72% specificity. A 13 V-J signature model separated ophthalmopathy from stable hyperthyroidism, with 87.88% sensitivity and roughly 84% specificity in cross-validation and 80%/75% in testing.

The source is a woman aged 18 to 35 with Graves' hyperthyroidism. Donor details come from another sample of the same person, matched by shared clones. The chain links TRBV7-9 with TRBJ2-2; 5 matching bases give a weak D call of TRBD1. Sequenced material: peripheral blood or thyroid tissue (not recorded which). CDR3 sequence: CASSSLWGLAGELFF. The sequenced DNA: TGTGCCAGCAGCTCTCTATGGGGCTTGGCCGGGGAGCTGTTTTTT.